A single sample is the source of the 11 T cell receptor beta chains below, sequenced in a study of OX40 agonist ivuxolimab in advanced cancers. Sequencing used immunoSEQ multiplex PCR; TCRdb keeps in-frame clones, though not all of them. This sample has about 19,000 clones, with 75% to 90% found just once. The source material was CD4+ or CD8+ T cells sorted from blood, sampled in a trial of the OX40 agonist ivuxolimab. All receptors derive from an adult with an advanced solid tumor such as melanoma, head and neck, liver or kidney cancer.

This chain links TRBV7-9 with TRBJ1-1; the D gene is possibly TRBD1 (5 bases). Germline V gene data show CDR1 as SEHNR and CDR2 as FQNEAQ (reference sequence). The CDR3 contains 14 residues. With 5 bases removed from V and 1 base from J, the gap between germline ends came to 11 bases. CDR3 amino acids: CASSQGRRNTEAFF. CDR3 DNA sequence: TGTGCCAGCAGCCAGGGTCGAAGGAACACTGAAGCTTTCTTT.

This chain links TRBV7-2 with TRBJ2-1; 11 bases are shared with TRBD2. This CDR3 comprises 13 residues. Germline values: CDR1 SGHTA, CDR2 FQGNSA. V lost 5 bases, J lost 10 bases, and 4 bases stayed unmatched. CDR3 amino acids: CASSGGLAEEQFF. CDR3 DNA sequence: TGTGCCAGCAGCGGGGGACTAGCGGAAGAGCAGTTCTTC.

The chain couples TRBV21-1 to TRBJ1-1. TRBV21-1 is designated a pseudogene. The CDR3 is made up of 14 amino acids. This CDR3 is CASSTQTLRTEAFF. The CDR3 nucleotides read TGTGCCAGCAGCACCCAGACGCTGCGCACTGAAGCTTTCTTT.

The chain uses TRBV9 and TRBJ1-2, with D perhaps TRBD1 (6 bases). Looked up from germline, CDR1 is SGDLS and CDR2 is YYNGEE. The germline V and J ends were trimmed by 0 bases and 6 bases, with 15 bases remaining between them. CDR3 size: 15 residues. The chain's CDR3 is CASSVDQGQGNGYTF. DNA for the CDR3: TGTGCCAGCAGCGTAGACCAGGGCCAGGGGAATGGCTACACCTTC.

The chain combines TRBV27 with TRBJ2-1, with D possibly TRBD1 on 5 matching bases. CDR1 and CDR2 from the germline V gene are MNHEY and SMNVEV (reference sequence). This CDR3 has 16 amino acids. V shed 5 bases and J shed 0 bases, with 14 bases lying between them. This chain's CDR3 is CASSPLQGSSYNEQFF. The CDR3 region has the DNA TGTGCCAGCAGTCCGCTGCAGGGAAGCTCCTACAATGAGCAGTTCTTC.

This clone was seen more than once but under ten times. Here the CDR3 reads CASRMGGQGAYEQYF. The CDR3 DNA reads TGTGCCAGCAGGATGGGGGGACAGGGAGCCTACGAGCAGTACTTC. The rearrangement joins TRBV7-9 to TRBJ2-7; TRBD1 agrees at 9 bases. The CDR3 length is 15 residues. The V gene end was trimmed by 6 bases and the J gene end by 2 bases; junction bases not matched to a gene: 8. Germline CDR1 reads SEHNR; CDR2 reads FQNEAQ (reference sequence).

V and J are TRBV19 and TRBJ2-7; perhaps TRBD2 as D (6 bases). Per the germline V gene, CDR1 is LNHDA and CDR2 is SQIVND (reference sequence). This CDR3 has 14 amino acids. V shed 3 bases and J shed 6 bases, with 15 bases lying between them. The CDR3 nucleotides are TGTGCCAGTAGTATCCTTTCCGGGGGTACCGAGCAGTACTTC. Protein: CASSILSGGTEQYF.

The rearrangement links TRBV27 to TRBJ2-5; tentatively, D is TRBD2 (5 bases). The CDR3 spans 17 residues. Trimming cost V 5 bases and J 1 base, with 20 bases left between them. Looked up from germline, CDR1 is MNHEY and CDR2 is SMNVEV (reference sequence). The CDR3 nucleotides read TGTGCCAGCAGTCAACGGGAAGGCTCTTATCCCCAAGAGACCCAGTACTTC. This translates into CASSQREGSYPQETQYF.

The rearrangement joins TRBV5-1 to TRBJ2-7; perhaps TRBD1 as D (5 bases). The CDR3 runs 14 residues. The V gene's germline CDR1 is SGHRS and CDR2 YFSETQ. Between the trimmed V and J ends, which lost 2 bases and 7 bases, there was a span of 16 bases. DNA for the CDR3: TGCGCCAGCAGCTTCACAGGCCAAGGGAAAGAGCAGTACTTC. Protein: CASSFTGQGKEQYF.

This chain links TRBV27 with TRBJ1-5; D is ambiguous. This CDR3 has 13 residues. V was pared by 10 bases and J by 4 bases, with 14 bases between. Germline CDR1 is MNHEY and CDR2 is SMNVEV (reference sequence). CDR3 nucleotides: TGTGCCACCTCCCAGAGGTATAATCAGCCCCAGCATTTT. This gives the protein CATSQRYNQPQHF.

This chain connects TRBV9 to TRBJ2-5; a weak D match, TRBD2 (6 bases). This CDR3 region has 14 residues. V dropped 1 base and J dropped 5 bases, with 12 bases sitting between them. Germline V gives CDR1 SGDLS, CDR2 YYNGEE. The CDR3 DNA is TGTGCCAGCAGCGTAAGTGAGGGGAGGGAGACCCAGTACTTC. Translated, it gives CASSVSEGRETQYF. The full variable domain, with the rest looked up from reference TRBV9 and TRBJ2-5, is DSGVTQTPKHLITATGQRVTLRCSPRSGDLSVYWYQQSLDQGLQFLIQYYNGEERAKGNILERFSAQQFPDLHSELNLSSLELGDSALYFCASSVSEGRETQYFGPGTRLLVL.